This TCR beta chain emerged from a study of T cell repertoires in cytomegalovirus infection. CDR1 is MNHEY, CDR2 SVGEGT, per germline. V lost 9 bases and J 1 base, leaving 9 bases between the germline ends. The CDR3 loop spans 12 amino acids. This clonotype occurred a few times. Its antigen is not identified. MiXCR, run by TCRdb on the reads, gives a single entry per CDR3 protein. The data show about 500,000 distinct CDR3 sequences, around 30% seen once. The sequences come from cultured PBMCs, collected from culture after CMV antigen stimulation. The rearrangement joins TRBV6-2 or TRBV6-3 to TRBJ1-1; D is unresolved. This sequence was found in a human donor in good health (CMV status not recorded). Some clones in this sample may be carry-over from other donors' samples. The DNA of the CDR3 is TGTGCCAGGATGACGGGGAACACTGAAGCTTTCTTT. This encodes CARMTGNTEAFF.